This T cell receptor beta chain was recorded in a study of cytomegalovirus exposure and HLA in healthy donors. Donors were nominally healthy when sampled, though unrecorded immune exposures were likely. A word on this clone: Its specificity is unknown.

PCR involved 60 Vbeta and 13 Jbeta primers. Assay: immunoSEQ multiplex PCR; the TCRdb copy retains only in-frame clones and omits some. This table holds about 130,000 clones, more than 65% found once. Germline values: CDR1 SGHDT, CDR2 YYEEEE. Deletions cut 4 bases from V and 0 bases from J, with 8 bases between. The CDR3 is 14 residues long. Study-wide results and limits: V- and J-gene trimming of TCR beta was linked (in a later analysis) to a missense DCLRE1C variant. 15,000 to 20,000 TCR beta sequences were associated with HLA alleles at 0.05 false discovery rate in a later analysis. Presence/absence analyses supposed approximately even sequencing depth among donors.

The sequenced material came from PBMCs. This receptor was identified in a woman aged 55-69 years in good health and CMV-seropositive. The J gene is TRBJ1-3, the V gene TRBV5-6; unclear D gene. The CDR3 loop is CASSQTYSGNTIYF. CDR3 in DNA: TGTGCCAGCAGCCAGACTTACTCTGGAAACACCATATATTTT.